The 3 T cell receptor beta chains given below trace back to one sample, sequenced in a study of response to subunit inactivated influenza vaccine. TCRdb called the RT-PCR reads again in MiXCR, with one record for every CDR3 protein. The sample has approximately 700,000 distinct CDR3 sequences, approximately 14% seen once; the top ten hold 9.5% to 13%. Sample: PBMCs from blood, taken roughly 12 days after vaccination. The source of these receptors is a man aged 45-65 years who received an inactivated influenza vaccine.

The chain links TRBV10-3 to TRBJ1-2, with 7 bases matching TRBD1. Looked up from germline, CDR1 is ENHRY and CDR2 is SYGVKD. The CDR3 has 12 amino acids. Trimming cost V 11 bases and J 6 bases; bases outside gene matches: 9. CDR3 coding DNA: TGTGCCGCCGAAACAGGGGTGCATGGCTACACCTTC. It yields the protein CAAETGVHGYTF.

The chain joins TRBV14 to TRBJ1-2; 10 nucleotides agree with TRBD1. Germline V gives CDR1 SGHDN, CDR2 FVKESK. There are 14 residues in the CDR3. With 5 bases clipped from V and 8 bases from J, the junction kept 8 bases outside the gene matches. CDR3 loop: CASSYWGQGNGYTF. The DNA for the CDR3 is TGTGCCAGCAGCTACTGGGGACAGGGGAACGGCTACACCTTC.

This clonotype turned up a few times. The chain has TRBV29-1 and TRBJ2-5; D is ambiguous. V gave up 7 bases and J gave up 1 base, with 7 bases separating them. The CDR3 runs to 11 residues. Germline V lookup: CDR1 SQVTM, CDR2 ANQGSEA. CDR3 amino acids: CSGGSQETQYF. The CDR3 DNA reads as TGCAGCGGTGGCAGCCAAGAGACCCAGTACTTC.